The present TCR beta chain was sequenced within a study of neurological immune-mediated disorders. The yield of each sequencing run was over 170 million TCR-beta sequences from 15-18 subjects. TCRdb independently ran MiXCR on the 5' RACE reads; one entry per CDR3 protein. The sample lists 60,000 to 80,000 distinct CDR3 sequences, under 5.5% occurring once. The CDR3 covers 15 residues. V lost 3 bases, J lost 5 bases, and 6 bases stayed unmatched. This clonotype was seen ten or more times. Unsorted libraries were prepared from 2 million PBMCs held at -80 C. The sample comprised PBMCs. The receptor was derived from a woman aged 45-65 years with multiple sclerosis. J is TRBJ2-5 and V is TRBV12-3 or TRBV12-4, with 10 positions matching TRBD2. Written as DNA, the CDR3 is TGTGCCAGCAGTTTCAGCCTTAGCGGGGGGGAGACCCAGTACTTC. Encoded protein: CASSFSLSGGETQYF.